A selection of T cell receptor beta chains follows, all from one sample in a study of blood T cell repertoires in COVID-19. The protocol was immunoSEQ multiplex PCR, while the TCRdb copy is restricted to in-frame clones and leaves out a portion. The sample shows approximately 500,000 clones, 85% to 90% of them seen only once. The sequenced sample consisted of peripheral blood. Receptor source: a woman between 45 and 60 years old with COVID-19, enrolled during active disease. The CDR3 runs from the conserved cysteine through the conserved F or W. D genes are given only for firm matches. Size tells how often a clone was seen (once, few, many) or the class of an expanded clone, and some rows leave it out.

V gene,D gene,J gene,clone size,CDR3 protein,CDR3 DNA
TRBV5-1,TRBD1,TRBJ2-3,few,CASSSGTGSTDTQYF,TGCGCCAGCAGCTCCGGGACAGGGTCCACAGATACGCAGTATTTT
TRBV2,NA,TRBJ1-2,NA,CASSSNRAGYGYTF,TGTGCCAGCAGCTCCAACAGGGCGGGCTATGGCTACACCTTC
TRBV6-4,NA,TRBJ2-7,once,CASSEGWPTNPYEQYF,TGTGCCAGCAGTGAGGGGTGGCCGACTAACCCCTACGAGCAGTACTTC
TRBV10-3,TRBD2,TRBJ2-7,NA,CAISEETGLAGHREQYF,TGTGCCATCAGTGAGGAGACGGGCCTAGCGGGGCATCGCGAGCAGTACTTC
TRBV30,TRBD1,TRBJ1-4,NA,CAWSSQGAYEKLFF,TGTGCCTGGAGCTCTCAGGGGGCATATGAAAAACTGTTTTTT
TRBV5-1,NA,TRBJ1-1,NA,CASSLGRTAMNTEAFF,TGCGCCAGCAGCTTGGGGCGGACAGCCATGAACACTGAAGCTTTCTTT
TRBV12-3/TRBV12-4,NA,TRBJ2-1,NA,CASSRDLNEQFF,TGTGCCAGCAGTCGAGACTTGAATGAGCAGTTCTTC
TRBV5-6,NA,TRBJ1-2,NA,CASSSRGGARSYGYTF,TGTGCCAGCAGCTCGCGGGGCGGGGCTCGATCCTATGGCTACACCTTC
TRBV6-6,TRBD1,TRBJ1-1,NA,CASSPTGVNTEAFF,TGTGCCAGCAGCCCGACAGGGGTAAACACTGAAGCTTTCTTT
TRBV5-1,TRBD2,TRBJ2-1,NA,CASSEGTTGVNNEQFF,TGCGCCAGCAGCGAAGGGACTACCGGGGTCAACAATGAGCAGTTCTTC
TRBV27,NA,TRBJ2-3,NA,CASSPRQGTDTQYF,TGTGCCAGCAGTCCGCGACAGGGCACAGATACGCAGTATTTT
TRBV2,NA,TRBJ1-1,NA,CASSEAGMNTEAFF,TGTGCCAGCAGTGAAGCGGGCATGAACACTGAAGCTTTCTTT
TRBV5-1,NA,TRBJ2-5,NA,CASSDRSRQETQYF,TGCGCCAGCAGTGACAGGAGTAGACAAGAGACCCAGTACTTC
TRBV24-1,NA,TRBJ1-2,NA,CATSATSGYGYTF,TGTGCCACCAGTGCCACATCCGGGTATGGCTACACCTTC
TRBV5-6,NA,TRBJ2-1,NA,CASSFQRPEQFF,TGTGCCAGCAGCTTTCAGCGGCCCGAGCAGTTCTTC
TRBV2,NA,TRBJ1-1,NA,CASSQEAEAFF,TGTGCCAGCAGTCAGGAGGCTGAAGCTTTCTTT
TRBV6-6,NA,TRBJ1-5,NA,CASRLDAWSPYSNQPQHF,TGTGCCAGCCGTCTCGACGCGTGGAGCCCCTATAGCAATCAGCCCCAGCATTTT
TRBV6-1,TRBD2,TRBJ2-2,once,CAAGGENTGELFF,TGTGCCGCGGGAGGAGAAAACACCGGGGAGCTGTTTTTT
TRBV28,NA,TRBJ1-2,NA,CASSLPQGSHGYTF,TGTGCCAGCAGTTTACCACAGGGTTCTCATGGCTACACCTTC
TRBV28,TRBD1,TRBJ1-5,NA,CASTDPGQGVWQPQHF,TGTGCCAGCACCGACCCCGGACAGGGGGTTTGGCAGCCCCAGCATTTT
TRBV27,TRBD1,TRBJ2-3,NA,CASRGTGYGTDTQYF,TGTGCCAGCAGGGGGACAGGGTATGGCACAGATACGCAGTATTTT
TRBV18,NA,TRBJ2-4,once,CASSQGDIQYF,TGTGCCAGCTCACAGGGGGACATTCAGTACTTC
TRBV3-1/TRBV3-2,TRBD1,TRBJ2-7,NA,CASSLPGQGYNEQYF,TGTGCCAGCAGCCTACCGGGACAGGGGTATAACGAGCAGTACTTC
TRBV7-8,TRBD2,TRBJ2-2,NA,CATPGRGAPNTGELFF,TGTGCCACCCCGGGGCGGGGGGCCCCGAACACCGGGGAGCTGTTTTTT
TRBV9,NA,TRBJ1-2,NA,CASSVVPPGANYGYTF,TGTGCCAGCAGCGTAGTGCCCCCAGGGGCTAACTATGGCTACACCTTC
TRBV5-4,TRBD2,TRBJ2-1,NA,CASSPRTSGGPGAGEQFF,TGTGCCAGCAGCCCTAGGACTAGCGGGGGACCCGGGGCAGGTGAGCAGTTCTTC
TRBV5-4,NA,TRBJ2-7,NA,CASSLDTRLSSYEQYF,TGTGCCAGCAGCTTGGATACCAGGTTGAGCTCCTACGAGCAGTACTTC
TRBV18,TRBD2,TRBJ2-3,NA,CASSPSGGRITDTQYF,TGTGCCAGCTCACCTAGCGGGGGCCGAATTACAGATACGCAGTATTTT
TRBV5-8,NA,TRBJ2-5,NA,CASSPGELKETQYF,TGTGCCAGCAGCCCCGGGGAGCTTAAAGAGACCCAGTACTTC
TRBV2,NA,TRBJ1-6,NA,CASSEVGRTLHSPLHF,TGTGCCAGCAGTGAAGTGGGGAGAACCCTTCATTCACCCCTCCACTTT
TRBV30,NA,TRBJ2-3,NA,CAWSTPTGARADTQYF,TGTGCCTGGAGCACTCCCACAGGCGCCCGGGCAGATACGCAGTATTTT
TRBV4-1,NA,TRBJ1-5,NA,CASSQAEGQPQHF,TGCGCCAGCAGCCAAGCGGAGGGACAGCCCCAGCATTTT
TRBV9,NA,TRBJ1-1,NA,CASSTRSGNTEAFF,TGTGCCAGCAGCACCCGCAGCGGGAACACTGAAGCTTTCTTT
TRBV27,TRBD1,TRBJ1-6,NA,CASSYGTGDYDNSPLHF,TGTGCCAGCAGTTATGGGACAGGGGATTACGATAATTCACCCCTCCACTTT
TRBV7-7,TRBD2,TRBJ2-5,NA,CASSFGLAGGGQETQYF,TGTGCCAGCAGCTTCGGACTAGCGGGGGGAGGTCAAGAGACCCAGTACTTC
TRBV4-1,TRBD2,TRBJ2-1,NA,CASSQTPGTSGGYNEQFF,TGCGCCAGCAGCCAAACCCCGGGGACTAGCGGGGGGTACAATGAGCAGTTCTTC
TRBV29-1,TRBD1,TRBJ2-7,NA,CSVGGTGAYEQYF,TGCAGCGTGGGGGGGACAGGGGCCTACGAGCAGTACTTC
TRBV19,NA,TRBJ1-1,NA,CATTTGWGTEAFF,TGTGCCACCACGACAGGATGGGGGACTGAAGCTTTCTTT
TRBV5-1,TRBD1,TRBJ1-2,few,CASSSRTGDYGYTF,TGCGCCAGCAGCTCACGGACAGGCGATTATGGCTACACCTTC
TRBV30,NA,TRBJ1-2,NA,CAWFTGWGYGYTF,TGTGCCTGGTTTACAGGGTGGGGCTATGGCTACACCTTC
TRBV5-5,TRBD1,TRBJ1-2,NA,CASSLVPGGINYGYTF,TGTGCCAGCAGCTTGGTCCCAGGGGGAATTAACTATGGCTACACCTTC
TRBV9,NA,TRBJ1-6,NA,CASSEGLLPLHF,TGTGCCAGCAGCGAGGGACTTTTACCCCTCCACTTT
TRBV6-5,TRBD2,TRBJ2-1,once,CATTSSSGGRNEQFF,TGTGCCACCACCAGTTCTAGCGGGGGGCGGAATGAGCAGTTCTTC
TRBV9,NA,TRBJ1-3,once,CASGNPGGDTIYF,TGTGCCAGCGGCAATCCGGGGGGGGACACCATATATTTT
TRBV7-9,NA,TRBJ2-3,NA,CASSLGGGPDTQYF,TGTGCCAGCAGCTTAGGGGGGGGCCCCGATACGCAGTATTTT
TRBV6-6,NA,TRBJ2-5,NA,CASSYARGPQETQYF,TGTGCCAGCAGTTATGCAAGGGGCCCCCAAGAGACCCAGTACTTC